The entry below gives a single TCR beta chain sequence along with its context. What it binds is not known. Per the original data handling: ImmunoSEQ output lacked quality scores and full-length reads, limiting matched filtering. Generated by immunoSEQ multiplex PCR, the TCRdb table keeps only in-frame clones and is missing some. V and J calls and clone size follow that table, whereas D and trimming were derived from the DNA. The profile shows 560,000 or so clones, roughly 95% of them singletons. These data belong to a study of shared clonotypes between healthy human individuals. Overall study context: Three CD4 naive, three CD4 memory, two CD8 naive and one CD8 memory plate were used per donor.

This CDR3 comprises 12 residues. The V end lost 1 base, the J end lost 5 bases, and 5 bases lay between the germline ends. CDR1 is MNHEY, CDR2 SVGAGI, per germline. As defined, naive CD8 cells were CD45RO-negative and positively selected for CCR7, with terminally differentiated effector memory CD45RA+ cells excluded. General study findings and limits: A generally larger estimated richness was seen in naive subsets than in memory subsets.

Sequenced sample: naive CD8+ T cells sorted from blood. The receptor's source is a woman younger than 45 in good health. The chain is built from TRBV6-5 and TRBJ2-5, with D hard to call. CDR3 DNA sequence: TGTGCCAGCAGTTACTTCGGCGAGACCCAGTACTTC. Encoded protein: CASSYFGETQYF.